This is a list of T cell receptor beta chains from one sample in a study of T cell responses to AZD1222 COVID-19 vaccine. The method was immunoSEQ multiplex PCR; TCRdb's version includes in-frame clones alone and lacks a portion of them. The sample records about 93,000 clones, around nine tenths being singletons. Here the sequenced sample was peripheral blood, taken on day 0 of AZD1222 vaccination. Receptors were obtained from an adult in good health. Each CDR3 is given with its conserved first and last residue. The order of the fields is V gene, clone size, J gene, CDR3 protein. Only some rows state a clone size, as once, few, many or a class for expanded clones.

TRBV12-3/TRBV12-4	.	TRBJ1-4	CASSLTVWEKLFF
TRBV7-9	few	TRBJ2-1	CASSLGRDIRNEQFF
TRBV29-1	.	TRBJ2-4	CSVEDPLAGGGERKNIQYF
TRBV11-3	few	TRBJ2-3	CASSADRATDTQYF
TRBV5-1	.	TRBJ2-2	CASSLDSIVAGELFF
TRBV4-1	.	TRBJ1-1	CASSQDPQGNTEAFF
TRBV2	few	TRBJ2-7	CASSDGDTYEQYF
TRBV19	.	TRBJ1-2	CASSIGDFTFGYTF
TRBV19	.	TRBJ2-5	CASSPRTLGETQYF
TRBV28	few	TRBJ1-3	CASSVTAGNGNTIYF
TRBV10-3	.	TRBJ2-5	CAISEGQYQETQYF
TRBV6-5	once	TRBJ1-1	CASSSTGAGNTEAFF
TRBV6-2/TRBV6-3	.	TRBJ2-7	CASSYGAGGRSYEQYF
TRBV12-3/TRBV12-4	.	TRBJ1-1	CASSLVGSAFF
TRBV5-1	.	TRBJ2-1	CASSLVLAGGYNEQFF
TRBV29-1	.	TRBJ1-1	CSGGGTEAFF
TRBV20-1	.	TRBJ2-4	CSARGGLVQYF
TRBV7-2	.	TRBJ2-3	CASSLVPSGRVGDTQYF
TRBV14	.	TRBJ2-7	CASSRLAGLGGSSYEQYF
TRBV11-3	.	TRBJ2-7	CASSLRTSGSLGEQYF
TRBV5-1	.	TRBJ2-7	CASRIAGDQSYEQYF
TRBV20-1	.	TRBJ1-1	CSASELGAGNTEAFF
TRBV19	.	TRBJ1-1	CASTKRQRTNTEAFF
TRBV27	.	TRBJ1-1	CASSLIGGRLNTEAFF
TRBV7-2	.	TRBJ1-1	CASSLADGPGTRAFF
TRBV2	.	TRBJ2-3	CASNSQGRTDTQYF
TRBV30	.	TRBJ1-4	CACPRDNWDEKLFF
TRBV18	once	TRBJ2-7	CASSRRGGAQTTYEQYF
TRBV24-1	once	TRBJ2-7	CATSSRGTSSYEQYF
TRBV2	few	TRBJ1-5	CASSETAHQPQHF
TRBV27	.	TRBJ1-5	CASARWTEGQPQHF
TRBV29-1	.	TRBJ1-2	CSVSGTGNYGYTF
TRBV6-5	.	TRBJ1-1	CASSLGLEHTEAFF
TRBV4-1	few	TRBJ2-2	CASSQEGRDTGELFF
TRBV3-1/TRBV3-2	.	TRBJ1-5	CASSQTNSAGPQHF
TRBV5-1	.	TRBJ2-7	CASSLGGRAYEQYF
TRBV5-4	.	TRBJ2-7	CASGSGSEQYF
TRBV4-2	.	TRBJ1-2	CASSQESSTPGTF
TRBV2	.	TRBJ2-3	CASSARGGTDTQYF
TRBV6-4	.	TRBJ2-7	CASSPWRRAEQYF
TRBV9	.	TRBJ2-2	CASSATTSPNTGELFF
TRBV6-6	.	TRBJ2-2	CASSPSEGGLALTGELFF
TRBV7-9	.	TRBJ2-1	CASSRDYNEQFF
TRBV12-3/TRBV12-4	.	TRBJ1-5	CASSDFNQPQHF
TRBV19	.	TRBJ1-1	CASSTSDRGNTEAFF
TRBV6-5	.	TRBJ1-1	CASSSGTVNTEAFF
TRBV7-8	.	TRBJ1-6	CASSLARTANSPLHF
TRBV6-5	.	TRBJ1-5	CASSTGRGNQPQHF
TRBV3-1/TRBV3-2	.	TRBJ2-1	CASSRLAGRNEQFF
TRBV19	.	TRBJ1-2	CASRVLGRTYTF
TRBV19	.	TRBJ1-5	CASFQDSEDNQPQHF
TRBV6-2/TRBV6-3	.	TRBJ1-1	CASSYVWEGNTEAFF
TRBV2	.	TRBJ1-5	CASKWDHNQPQHF